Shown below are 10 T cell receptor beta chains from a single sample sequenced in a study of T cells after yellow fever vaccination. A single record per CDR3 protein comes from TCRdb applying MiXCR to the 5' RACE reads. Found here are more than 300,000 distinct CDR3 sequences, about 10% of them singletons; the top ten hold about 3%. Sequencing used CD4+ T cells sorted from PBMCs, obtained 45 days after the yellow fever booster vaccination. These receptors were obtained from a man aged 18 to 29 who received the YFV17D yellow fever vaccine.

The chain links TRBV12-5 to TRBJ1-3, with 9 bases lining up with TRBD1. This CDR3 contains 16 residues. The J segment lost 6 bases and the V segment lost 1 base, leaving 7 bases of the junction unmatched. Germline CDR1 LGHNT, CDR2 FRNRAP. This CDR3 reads CASGLEGQGKVNTIYF. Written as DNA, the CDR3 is TGTGCTAGTGGTTTGGAAGGACAGGGGAAAGTAAACACCATATATTTT.

CDR3 region: CASSLGYNNSPLHF. DNA of the CDR3: TGTGCCAGCAGCTTAGGTTATAATAATTCACCCCTCCACTTT. The J gene is TRBJ1-6, the V gene TRBV7-2, with no clear D. Trimming stripped 1 base from V and 5 bases from J, with 6 bases between. The CDR3 loop spans 14 amino acids. The V gene's germline CDR1 is SGHTA and CDR2 FQGNSA.

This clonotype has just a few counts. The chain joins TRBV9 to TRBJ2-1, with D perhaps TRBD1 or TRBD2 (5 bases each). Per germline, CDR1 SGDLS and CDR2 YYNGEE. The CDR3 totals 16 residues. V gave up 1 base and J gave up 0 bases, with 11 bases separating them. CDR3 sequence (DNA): TGTGCCAGCAGCGTACGGGGACGAAGCTCCTACAATGAGCAGTTCTTC. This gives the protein CASSVRGRSSYNEQFF.

The CDR3 loop is CASSLSGLLNTGELFF. In DNA form, the CDR3 reads TGCGCCAGCAGCTTGAGTGGACTCCTGAACACCGGGGAGCTGTTTTTT. The J gene is TRBJ2-2, the V gene TRBV5-1; maybe TRBD2 (5 bases). Germline V gene data show CDR1 as SGHRS and CDR2 as YFSETQ. The CDR3 extends over 16 amino acids. V lost 1 base and J 1 base, leaving 11 bases between the germline ends.

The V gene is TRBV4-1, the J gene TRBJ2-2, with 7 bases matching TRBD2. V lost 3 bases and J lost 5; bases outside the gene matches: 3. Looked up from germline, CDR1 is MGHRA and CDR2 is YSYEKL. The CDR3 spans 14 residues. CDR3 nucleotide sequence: TGCGCCAGCAGCCATCTGGGAGGGACCGGGGAGCTGTTTTTT. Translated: CASSHLGGTGELFF.

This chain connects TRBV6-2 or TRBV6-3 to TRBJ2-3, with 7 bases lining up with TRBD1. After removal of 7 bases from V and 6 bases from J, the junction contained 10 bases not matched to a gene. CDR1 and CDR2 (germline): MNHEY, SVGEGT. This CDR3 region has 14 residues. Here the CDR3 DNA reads TGTGCCAGCACCCGGGACAGCCTGGGGGATACGCAGTATTTT. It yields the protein CASTRDSLGDTQYF.

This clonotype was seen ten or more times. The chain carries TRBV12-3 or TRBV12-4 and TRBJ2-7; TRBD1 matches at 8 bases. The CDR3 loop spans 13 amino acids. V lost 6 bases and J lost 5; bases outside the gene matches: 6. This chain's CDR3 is CASRSDRGNEQYF. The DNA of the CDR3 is TGTGCCAGCAGGTCCGACAGGGGTAACGAGCAGTACTTC.

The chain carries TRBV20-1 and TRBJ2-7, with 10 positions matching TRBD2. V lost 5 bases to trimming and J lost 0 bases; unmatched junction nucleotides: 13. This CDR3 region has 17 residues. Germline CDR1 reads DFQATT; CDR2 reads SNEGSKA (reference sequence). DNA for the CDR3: TGCAGTGCTTATTATCCAGCGGGGGGGCTCGGCTCCTACGAGCAGTACTTC. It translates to CSAYYPAGGLGSYEQYF.

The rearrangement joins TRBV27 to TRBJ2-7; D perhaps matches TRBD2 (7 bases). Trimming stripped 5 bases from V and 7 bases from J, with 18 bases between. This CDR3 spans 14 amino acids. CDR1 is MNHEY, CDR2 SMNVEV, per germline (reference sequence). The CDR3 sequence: CASSRQGSGGEQYV. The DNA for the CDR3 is TGTGCCAGCAGTCGCCAGGGGTCGGGGGGAGAGCAGTACGTC.

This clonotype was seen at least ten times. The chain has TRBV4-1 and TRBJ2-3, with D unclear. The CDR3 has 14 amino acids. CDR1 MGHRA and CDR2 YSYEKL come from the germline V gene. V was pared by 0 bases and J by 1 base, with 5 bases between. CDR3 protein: CASSQDGRTDTQYF. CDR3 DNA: TGCGCCAGCAGCCAAGACGGGCGCACAGATACGCAGTATTTT.